Listed below are T cell receptor beta chains from one sample, sequenced in a study of shared clonotypes between healthy human individuals. Using immunoSEQ multiplex PCR, the repertoire was profiled, and TCRdb retains in-frame clones only, with some absent. The sample contains some 1,600,000 clones, around 98% of which appear only once. Specimen: naive CD4+ T cells sorted from blood. Source of these receptors: a young man in good health. Both conserved end residues are part of each CDR3. The D gene is left open where the match is weak. Not all rows give a size; the values are once, few, many and, for expanded clones, a class.

v_gene,j_gene,d_gene,abundance,CDR3nt,CDR3aa
TRBV6-1,TRBJ2-7,TRBD1,NA,TGTGCCAGCAGTTCAGGGACAGGGGCGGATGGCGAGCAGTACTTC,CASSSGTGADGEQYF
TRBV21-1,TRBJ1-5,NA,NA,TGTGCCAGCAGCAGCTGGACAGGGAGCAATCAGCCCCAGCATTTT,CASSSWTGSNQPQHF
TRBV2,TRBJ2-3,NA,NA,TGTGCCAGCAGGACCCTTCGGACAGCTGATACGCAGTATTTT,CASRTLRTADTQYF
TRBV28,TRBJ1-5,TRBD1,NA,TGTGCCAGCAGTTCAACAGGGGATCCTTGGCCCCAGCATTTT,CASSSTGDPWPQHF
TRBV5-6,TRBJ2-7,NA,NA,TGTGCCAGCAGCACCGAGAATACCCGGCAGTACTTC,CASSTENTRQYF
TRBV19,TRBJ1-1,TRBD1,NA,TGTGCCAGTAGTGCCACAGGGGGCGGACGAATGAACACTGAAGCTTTCTTT,CASSATGGGRMNTEAFF
TRBV6-5,TRBJ2-3,TRBD2,NA,TGTGCCAGCAGTTACCTCAGCGGGAGTACAGATACGCAGTATTTT,CASSYLSGSTDTQYF
TRBV30,TRBJ1-1,TRBD1,once,TGTGCCTGGAGTGAAAGGGACAGGAGGAACACTGAAGCTTTCTTT,CAWSERDRRNTEAFF
TRBV11-2,TRBJ1-2,NA,NA,TGTGCCAGCAGCGTACAGGCGTATGGCTACACCTTC,CASSVQAYGYTF
TRBV5-1,TRBJ2-5,NA,NA,TGCGCCAGCAGCTTGAACCACGGGGCAGCCGGGAAGACCCAGTACTTC,CASSLNHGAAGKTQYF
TRBV30,TRBJ2-3,TRBD2,NA,TGTGCCTGGAGTGAAGGACTAGCGGGAGGGGGAGATACGCAGTATTTT,CAWSEGLAGGGDTQYF
TRBV9,TRBJ1-5,TRBD1,NA,TGTGCCAGCAGCGTAGCTACAGGGGATCAGCCCCAGCATTTT,CASSVATGDQPQHF
TRBV10-3,TRBJ2-7,NA,once,TGTGCCATCTGCGACAGCAACTCCTACGAGCAGTACTTC,CAICDSNSYEQYF
TRBV15,TRBJ1-1,NA,NA,TGTGCCACCAGCAGGATAGGAGGGGAGGGCACTGAAGCTTTCTTT,CATSRIGGEGTEAFF
TRBV7-2,TRBJ2-3,TRBD2,NA,TGTGCCAGCAGCTTTTCGTGGCGGGAGGAAGGGGCTACGCAGTATTTT,CASSFSWREEGATQYF
TRBV25-1,TRBJ2-1,TRBD2,NA,TGTGCCAGCGCCGGGACTAGCGGGAGGGCCATCGACAATGAGCAGTTCTTC,CASAGTSGRAIDNEQFF
TRBV19,TRBJ2-5,TRBD2,NA,TGTGCCAGTAGGAGCGGGAGAGTCTACCAAGAGACCCAGTACTTC,CASRSGRVYQETQYF
TRBV4-3,TRBJ2-1,TRBD1,NA,TGCGCCAACAGCCAGACAAGCAGGGGGCGCGTCGATGAGCAGTTCTTC,CANSQTSRGRVDEQFF
TRBV11-2,TRBJ2-1,NA,NA,TGTGCCAGCAGTTTGTTTGCGGGAACACACTACAATGAGCAGTTCTTC,CASSLFAGTHYNEQFF
TRBV11-2,TRBJ2-1,NA,NA,TGTGCCAGCAGCCCCTTCGGGATCCCCTCCTACAATGAGCAGTTCTTC,CASSPFGIPSYNEQFF
TRBV2,TRBJ2-1,TRBD1,NA,TGTGCCAGCAGTGATAGGACAGGAGTTCGGTTCTTC,CASSDRTGVRFF
TRBV5-1,TRBJ2-1,TRBD2,NA,TGCGCCAGCAGCTTGGCAGGCCCTACTAGCGGGACCTACAATGAGCAGTTCTTC,CASSLAGPTSGTYNEQFF
TRBV21-1,TRBJ2-7,NA,NA,TGTGCCAGCAGCCCCCGGCGGGCGGGACAGTCAAACTACGAGCAGTACTTC,CASSPRRAGQSNYEQYF
TRBV28,TRBJ2-2,NA,NA,TGTGCCAGCAGTTTTCGGGGACCCGGGGAGCTGTTTTTT,CASSFRGPGELFF
TRBV5-4,TRBJ2-7,TRBD1,NA,TGTGCCAGCAGCTCCGGGACAGGGGGCGCCTACGAGCAGTACTTC,CASSSGTGGAYEQYF
TRBV27,TRBJ2-7,TRBD2,once,TGTGCCAGCAGCCTCTATGCCCTCGGGACTAGCGGGACTTCCTACGAGCAGTACTTC,CASSLYALGTSGTSYEQYF
TRBV5-1,TRBJ2-1,NA,NA,TGCGCCAGCAGCTTGGAGAGTCTATACAATGAGCAGTTCTTC,CASSLESLYNEQFF
TRBV7-6,TRBJ2-2,NA,once,TGTGCCAGCAGCTTACCGGACAGTGCCGGGGAGCTGTTTTTT,CASSLPDSAGELFF
TRBV5-1,TRBJ1-5,NA,NA,TGCGCCAGCCGGGCGGACGGAAATCAGCCCCAGCATTTT,CASRADGNQPQHF
TRBV27,TRBJ2-7,NA,NA,TGTGCCAGTACCGCTAGCTCCTACGAGCAGTACTTC,CASTASSYEQYF
TRBV18,TRBJ2-2,TRBD1,NA,TGTGCCAGCTCACCCCAGAGAGGGACAGGGGGCGACAACACCGGGGAGCTGTTTTTT,CASSPQRGTGGDNTGELFF
TRBV29-1,TRBJ2-7,NA,NA,TGCAGCGCGGGACGGGACACGGTATCCTACGAGCAGTACTTC,CSAGRDTVSYEQYF
TRBV29-1,TRBJ1-2,TRBD1,NA,TGCAGTGGGACAGGGAATGGCTACACCTTC,CSGTGNGYTF
TRBV27,TRBJ2-7,TRBD1,NA,TGTGCCAGCAGCTCCGGGACAGGCCACCTCAGCTCCTACGAGCAGTACTTC,CASSSGTGHLSSYEQYF
TRBV11-3,TRBJ2-5,NA,NA,TGTGCCAGCAGCTTAACGGCCAACCAAGAGACCCAGTACTTC,CASSLTANQETQYF
TRBV4-1,TRBJ2-7,NA,NA,TGCGCCAGCAGCCAAAATACAGGGCGCGGATTCTACGAGCAGTACTTC,CASSQNTGRGFYEQYF
TRBV9,TRBJ2-7,NA,NA,TGTGCCAGCAGCGGGGAGGCCAGCTCCTACGAGCAGTACTTC,CASSGEASSYEQYF
TRBV30,TRBJ1-5,TRBD1,NA,TGTGCCTGGACCCCTGACAGGGTGGGTCAGCCCCAGCATTTT,CAWTPDRVGQPQHF
TRBV7-8,TRBJ2-1,NA,NA,TGTGCCAGCAGCCCCTTAATACAAGCCGGGACCAATGAGCAGTTCTTC,CASSPLIQAGTNEQFF
TRBV29-1,TRBJ1-1,TRBD1,NA,TGCAGCGTTGCTGACAGGGACGGGGTGAACACTGAAGCTTTCTTT,CSVADRDGVNTEAFF
TRBV30,TRBJ1-5,NA,once,TGTGCCTGGAGTCGGGACTCCGCATGGGGCAATCAGCCCCAGCATTTT,CAWSRDSAWGNQPQHF
TRBV15,TRBJ2-1,NA,NA,TGTGCCACCAGCAGAGGAACTAGTTCTGACAATGAGCAGTTCTTC,CATSRGTSSDNEQFF
TRBV18,TRBJ2-3,TRBD2,NA,TGTGCCAGCTCACCGTTGGCTAGCGGGACCCTAAACACAGATACGCAGTATTTT,CASSPLASGTLNTDTQYF
TRBV5-5,TRBJ2-7,NA,NA,TGTGCCAGCAGACCCGGGACAACCTACGAGCAGTACTTC,CASRPGTTYEQYF
TRBV18,TRBJ2-3,NA,NA,TGTGCCAGCTCCCCTAAAGGTGGGGGCTTCACAGATACGCAGTATTTT,CASSPKGGGFTDTQYF
TRBV6-1,TRBJ1-5,NA,NA,TGTGCCAGCAGTGAAGTGGATGCCAGTGGGCCCCAGCATTTT,CASSEVDASGPQHF
TRBV11-2,TRBJ2-1,NA,NA,TGTGCCAGCAGCCCTAATAATGTGGGGATTGAGCAGTTCTTC,CASSPNNVGIEQFF
TRBV7-6,TRBJ2-7,NA,NA,TGTGCCAGCAGTAGTACCAACGAGCAGTACTTC,CASSSTNEQYF
TRBV28,TRBJ2-7,TRBD1,NA,TGTGCCAGCAGCCGACGACAGGGTCCCTACGAGCAGTACTTC,CASSRRQGPYEQYF